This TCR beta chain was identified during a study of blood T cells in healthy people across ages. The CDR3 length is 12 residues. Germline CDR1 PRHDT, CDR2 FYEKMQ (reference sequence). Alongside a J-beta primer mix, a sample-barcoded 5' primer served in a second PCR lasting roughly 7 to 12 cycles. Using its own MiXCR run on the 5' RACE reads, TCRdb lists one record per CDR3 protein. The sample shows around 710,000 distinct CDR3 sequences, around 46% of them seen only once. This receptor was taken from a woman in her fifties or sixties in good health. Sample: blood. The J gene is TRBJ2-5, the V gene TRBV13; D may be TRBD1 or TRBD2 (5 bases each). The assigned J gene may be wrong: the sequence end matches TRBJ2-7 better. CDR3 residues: CASSGLGHEQYF. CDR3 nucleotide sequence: TGTGCCAGCAGCGGCCTGGGACACGAGCAGTACTTC.